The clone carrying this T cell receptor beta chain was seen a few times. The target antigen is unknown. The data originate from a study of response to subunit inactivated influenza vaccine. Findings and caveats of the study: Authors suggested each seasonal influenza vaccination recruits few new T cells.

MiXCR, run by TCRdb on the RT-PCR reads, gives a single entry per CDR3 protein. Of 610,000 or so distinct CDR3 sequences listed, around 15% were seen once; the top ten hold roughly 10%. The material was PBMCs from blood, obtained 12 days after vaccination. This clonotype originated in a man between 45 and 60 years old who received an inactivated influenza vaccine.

The chain's CDR3 is CASSPPETGLGNTEAFF. Written as DNA, the CDR3 is TGTGCCAGCTCACCACCCGAGACAGGTCTTGGGAACACTGAAGCTTTCTTT. The rearrangement uses TRBV18 and TRBJ1-1, with D possibly being TRBD1 (6 bases). The CDR3 runs to 17 residues. The V gene's germline CDR1 is KGHSH and CDR2 LQKENI. The V end was cut by 0 bases, the J end by 1 base, with 15 bases between.